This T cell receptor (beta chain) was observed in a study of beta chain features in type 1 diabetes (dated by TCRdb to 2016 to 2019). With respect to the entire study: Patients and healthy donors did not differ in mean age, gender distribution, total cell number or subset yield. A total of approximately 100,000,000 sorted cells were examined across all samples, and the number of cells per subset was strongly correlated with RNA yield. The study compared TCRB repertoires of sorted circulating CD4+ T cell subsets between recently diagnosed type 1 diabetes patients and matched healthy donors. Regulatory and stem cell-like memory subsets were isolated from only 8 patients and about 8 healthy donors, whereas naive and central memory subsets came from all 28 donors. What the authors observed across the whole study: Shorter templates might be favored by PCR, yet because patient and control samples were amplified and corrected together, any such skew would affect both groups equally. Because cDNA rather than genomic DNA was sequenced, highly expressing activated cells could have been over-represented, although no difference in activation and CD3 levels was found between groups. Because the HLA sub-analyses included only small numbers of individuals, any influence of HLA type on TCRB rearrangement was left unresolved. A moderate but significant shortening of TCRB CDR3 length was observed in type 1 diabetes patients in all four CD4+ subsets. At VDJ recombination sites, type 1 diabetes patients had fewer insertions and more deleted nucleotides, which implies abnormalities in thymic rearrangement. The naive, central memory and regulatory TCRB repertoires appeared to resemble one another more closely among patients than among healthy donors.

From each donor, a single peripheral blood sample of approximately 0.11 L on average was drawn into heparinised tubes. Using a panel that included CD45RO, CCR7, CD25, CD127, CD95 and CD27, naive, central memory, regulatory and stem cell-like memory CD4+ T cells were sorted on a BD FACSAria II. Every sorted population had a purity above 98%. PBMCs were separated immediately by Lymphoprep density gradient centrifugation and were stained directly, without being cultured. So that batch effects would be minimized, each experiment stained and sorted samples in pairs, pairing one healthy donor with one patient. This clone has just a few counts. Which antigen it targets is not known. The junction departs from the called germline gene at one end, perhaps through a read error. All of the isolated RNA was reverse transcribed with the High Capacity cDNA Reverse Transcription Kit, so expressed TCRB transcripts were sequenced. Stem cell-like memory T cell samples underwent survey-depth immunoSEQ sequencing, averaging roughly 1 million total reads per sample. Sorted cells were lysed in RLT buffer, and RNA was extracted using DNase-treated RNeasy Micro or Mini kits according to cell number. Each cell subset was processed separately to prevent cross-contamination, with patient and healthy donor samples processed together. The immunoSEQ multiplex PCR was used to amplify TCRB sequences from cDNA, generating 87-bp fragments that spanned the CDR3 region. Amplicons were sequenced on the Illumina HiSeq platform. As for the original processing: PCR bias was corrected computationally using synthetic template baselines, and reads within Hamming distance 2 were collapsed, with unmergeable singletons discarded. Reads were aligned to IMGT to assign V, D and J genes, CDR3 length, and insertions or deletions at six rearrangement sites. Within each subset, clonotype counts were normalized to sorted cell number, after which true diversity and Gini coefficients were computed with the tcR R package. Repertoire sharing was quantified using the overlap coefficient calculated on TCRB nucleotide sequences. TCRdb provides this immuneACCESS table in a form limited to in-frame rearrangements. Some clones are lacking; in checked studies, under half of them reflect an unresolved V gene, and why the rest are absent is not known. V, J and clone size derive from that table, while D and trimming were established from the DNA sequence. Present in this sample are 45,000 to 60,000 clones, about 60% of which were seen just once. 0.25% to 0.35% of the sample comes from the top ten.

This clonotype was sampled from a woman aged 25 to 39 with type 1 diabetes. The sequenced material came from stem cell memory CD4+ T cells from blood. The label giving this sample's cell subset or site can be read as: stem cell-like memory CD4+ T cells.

The nucleotide sequence is given as TGTGCCTGGAGCCAACAAGACAGGTTCCTCTCCGACAATGAGCAGTTCTTC. It translates to CAWSQQDRFLSDNEQFF. The chain was built from TRBV30 and TRBJ2-1, with TRBD1 tentatively as D gene (6 bases match). The CDR3 measures 17 amino acids from cysteine to phenylalanine. The read is trimmed to its CDR3 DNA, 51 bases read in frame from base 1. CDR1 and CDR2 (GTSNPN, SVGIG) derive from the germline V gene (reference sequence).